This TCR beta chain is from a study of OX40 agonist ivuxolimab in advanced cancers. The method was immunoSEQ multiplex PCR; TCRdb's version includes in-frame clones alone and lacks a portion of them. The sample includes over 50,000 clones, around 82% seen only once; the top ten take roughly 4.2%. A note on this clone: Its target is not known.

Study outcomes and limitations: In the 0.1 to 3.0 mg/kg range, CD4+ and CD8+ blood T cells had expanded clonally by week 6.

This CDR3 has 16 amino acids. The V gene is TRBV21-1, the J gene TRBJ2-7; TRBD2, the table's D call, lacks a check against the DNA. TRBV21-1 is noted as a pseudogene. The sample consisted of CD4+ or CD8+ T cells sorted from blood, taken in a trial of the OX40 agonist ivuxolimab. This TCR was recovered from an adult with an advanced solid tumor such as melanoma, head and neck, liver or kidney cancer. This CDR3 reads CASSKEGSGEEYEQYF. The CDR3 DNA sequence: TGTGCCAGCAGCAAAGAAGGTAGCGGGGAAGAATACGAGCAGTACTTC.